This T cell receptor beta chain was captured by sequencing in a study of T cell changes during pregnancy in multiple sclerosis. Clones were sequenced by immunoSEQ multiplex PCR, and TCRdb holds only the in-frame ones, with some missing. Here the sample spans some 70,000 clones, approximately 92% being singletons. The TCR comes from a female donor in good health, enrolled as a control in a pregnancy study. The sample in question was CD8+ T cells from peripheral blood mononuclear cells, obtained in the third trimester of pregnancy.

This CDR3 reads CASSFGRRDYVEQFF. The CDR3 DNA sequence: TGTGCCAGCAGCTTCGGACGTCGGGACTACGTCGAGCAGTTCTTC. This rearrangement joins TRBV11-1 to TRBJ2-1; 7 bases map to TRBD2. The CDR3 is made up of 15 amino acids. V was clipped by 3 bases and J by 10 bases; unmatched bases: 12. The germline V gene encodes CDR1 SGHAT and CDR2 FQDESV (reference sequence).